This TCR beta chain came from a study of regulatory T cells in long-lasting Graves disease. The germline CDR1 and CDR2 sequences are SGDLS and YYNGEE. This CDR3 has 15 residues. The V gene lost 4 bases and the J gene lost 3 bases, with 16 bases spanning the gap. To make TCR beta libraries, researchers used iRepertoire HTBI primers and Arm-PCR of CDR3 regions. TCRdb redid the calling of the multiplex PCR reads with MiXCR, one entry per CDR3 protein. The table records more than 300,000 distinct CDR3 sequences, approximately 25% of them present only once. Described time point: persistent/refractory GD, antithyroid drugs over 5 years with positive TRAb. Construction of the TCR library relied on RNA isolated from PBMCs.

The source is a woman in her thirties or forties with Graves disease. The genes are TRBV9 and TRBJ1-1; D might be TRBD1 (5 bases). Sequenced material: peripheral blood mononuclear cells (PBMCs), taken when the disease was refractory, from a patient treated with antithyroid drugs. The CDR3 loop reads CASSPPAGLDTEAFF. CDR3 in DNA: TGTGCCAGCAGCCCCCCCGCGGGACTGGACACTGAAGCTTTCTTT.